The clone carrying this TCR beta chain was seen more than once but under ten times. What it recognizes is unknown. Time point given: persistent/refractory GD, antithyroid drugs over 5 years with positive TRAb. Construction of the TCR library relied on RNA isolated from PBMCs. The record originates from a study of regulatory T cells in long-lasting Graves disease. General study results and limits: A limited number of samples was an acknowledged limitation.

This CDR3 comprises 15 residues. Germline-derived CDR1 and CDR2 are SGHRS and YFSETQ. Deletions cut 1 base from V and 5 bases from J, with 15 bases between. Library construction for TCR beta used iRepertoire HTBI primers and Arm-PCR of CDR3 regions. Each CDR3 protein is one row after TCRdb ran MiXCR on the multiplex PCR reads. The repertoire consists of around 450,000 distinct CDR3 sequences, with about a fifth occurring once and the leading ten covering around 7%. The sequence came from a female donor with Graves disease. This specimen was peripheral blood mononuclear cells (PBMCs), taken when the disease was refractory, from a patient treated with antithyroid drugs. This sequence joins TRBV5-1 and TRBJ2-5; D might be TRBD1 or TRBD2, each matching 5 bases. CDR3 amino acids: CASSLRGRSVETQYF. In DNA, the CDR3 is TGCGCCAGCAGCTTGCGGGGCCGGAGCGTGGAGACCCAGTACTTC. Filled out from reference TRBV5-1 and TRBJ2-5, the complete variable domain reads KAGVTQTPRYLIKTRGQQVTLSCSPISGHRSVSWYQQTPGQGLQFLFEYFSETQRNKGNFPGRFSGRQFSNSRSEMNVSTLELGDSALYLCASSLRGRSVETQYFGPGTRLLVL.